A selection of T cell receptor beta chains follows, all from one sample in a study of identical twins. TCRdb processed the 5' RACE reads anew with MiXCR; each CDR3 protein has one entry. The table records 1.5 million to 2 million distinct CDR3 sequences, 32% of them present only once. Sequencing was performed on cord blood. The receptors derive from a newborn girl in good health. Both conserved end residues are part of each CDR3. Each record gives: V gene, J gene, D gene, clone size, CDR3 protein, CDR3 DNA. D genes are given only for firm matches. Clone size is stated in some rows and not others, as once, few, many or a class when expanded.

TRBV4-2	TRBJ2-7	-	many	CASSQDRGNEQYF	TGTGCCAGCAGCCAAGATCGAGGGAACGAGCAGTACTTC
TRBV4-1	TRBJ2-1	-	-	CASSQGHRLLDNEQFF	TGCGCCAGCAGCCAAGGCCACAGACTCCTAGACAATGAGCAGTTCTTC
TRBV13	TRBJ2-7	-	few	CASSFFWPSYEQYF	TGTGCCAGCAGCTTCTTTTGGCCGTCCTACGAGCAGTACTTC
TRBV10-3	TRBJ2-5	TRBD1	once	CAISESETGKWGRQYF	TGTGCCATCAGTGAGTCGGAGACAGGGAAATGGGGAAGGCAGTACTTC
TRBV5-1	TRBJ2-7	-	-	CASTSTEGSTYEQYF	TGCGCCAGCACCTCAACAGAGGGCTCAACCTACGAGCAGTACTTC
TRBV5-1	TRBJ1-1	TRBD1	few	CASLRVQGAVTEAFF	TGCGCCAGCCTCCGTGTCCAGGGGGCAGTGACTGAAGCTTTCTTT
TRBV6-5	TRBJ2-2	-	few	CASGYRSTGELFF	TGTGCCAGCGGTTACCGGTCGACCGGGGAGCTGTTTTTT
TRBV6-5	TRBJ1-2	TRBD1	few	CASSYSGTGIYGYTF	TGTGCCAGCAGTTACTCGGGGACAGGGATCTATGGCTACACCTTC
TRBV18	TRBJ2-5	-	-	CASSPVLRTLQETQYF	TGTGCCAGCTCACCAGTCCTGAGGACCTTACAAGAGACCCAGTACTTC
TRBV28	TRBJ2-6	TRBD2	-	CASRPVGGGFLSGANVLTF	TGTGCCAGCAGACCCGTGGGGGGAGGGTTCCTCTCTGGGGCCAACGTCCTGACTTTC
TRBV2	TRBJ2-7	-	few	CASSARYRRPSYEQYF	TGTGCCAGCAGTGCGAGATACAGGCGCCCATCCTACGAGCAGTACTTC
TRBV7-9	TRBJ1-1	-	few	CASSFPRDKGNTEAFF	TGTGCCAGCAGCTTCCCCCGGGACAAAGGGAACACTGAAGCTTTCTTT
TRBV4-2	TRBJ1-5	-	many	CASSRGRNQPQHF	TGTGCCAGCAGCCGGGGCCGCAATCAGCCCCAGCATTTT
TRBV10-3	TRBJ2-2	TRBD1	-	CAIHNRGTGELFF	TGTGCCATCCATAACAGGGGGACCGGGGAGCTGTTTTTT
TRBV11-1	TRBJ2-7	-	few	CASSPGLGISYEQYF	TGTGCCAGCAGCCCGGGGCTAGGAATATCCTACGAGCAGTACTTC
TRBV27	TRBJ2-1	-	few	CASSLAPGEQFF	TGTGCCAGCAGTTTAGCTCCTGGGGAGCAGTTCTTC
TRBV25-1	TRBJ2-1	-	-	CASSEFKGNEQFF	TGTGCCAGCAGTGAATTTAAGGGGAATGAGCAGTTCTTC
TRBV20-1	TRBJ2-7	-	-	CSARTRDGIYEQYF	TGCAGTGCTCGAACCCGGGACGGAATCTACGAGCAGTACTTC
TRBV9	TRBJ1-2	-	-	CASSVGRTQNYGYTF	TGTGCCAGCAGCGTAGGACGGACACAGAACTATGGCTACACCTTC
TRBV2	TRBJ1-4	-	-	CASTSSDSTNEKLFF	TGTGCCAGCACCTCTTCCGACTCAACTAATGAAAAACTGTTTTTT
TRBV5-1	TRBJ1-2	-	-	CASSPPRGRNYGYTF	TGCGCCAGCAGCCCCCCCAGGGGTCGGAACTATGGCTACACCTTC
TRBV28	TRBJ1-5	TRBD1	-	CASSLPGTGGKGQPQHF	TGTGCCAGCAGTCTCCCTGGGACAGGGGGTAAGGGTCAGCCCCAGCATTTT
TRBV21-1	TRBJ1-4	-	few	CASSKEGQGHEKLFF	TGTGCCAGCAGCAAAGAGGGACAGGGTCATGAAAAACTGTTTTTT
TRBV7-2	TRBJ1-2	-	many	CASSLASRTNYGYTF	TGTGCCAGCAGCTTAGCTAGCAGGACTAACTATGGCTACACCTTC